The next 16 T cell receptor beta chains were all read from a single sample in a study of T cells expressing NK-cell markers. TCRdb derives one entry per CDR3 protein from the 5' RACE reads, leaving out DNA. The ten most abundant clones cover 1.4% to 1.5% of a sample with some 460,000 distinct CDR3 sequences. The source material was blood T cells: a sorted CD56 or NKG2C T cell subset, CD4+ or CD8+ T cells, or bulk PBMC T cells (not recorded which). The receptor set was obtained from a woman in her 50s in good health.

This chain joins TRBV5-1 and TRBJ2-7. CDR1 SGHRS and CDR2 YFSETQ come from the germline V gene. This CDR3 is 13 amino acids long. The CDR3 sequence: CASSYGFVGEQYF.

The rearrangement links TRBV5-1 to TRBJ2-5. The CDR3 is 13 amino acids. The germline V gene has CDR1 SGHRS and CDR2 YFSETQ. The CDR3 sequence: CASSLKSTETQYF.

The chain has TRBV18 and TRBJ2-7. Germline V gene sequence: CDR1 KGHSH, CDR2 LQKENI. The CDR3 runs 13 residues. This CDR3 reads CASSPSTAPEQYF.

CDR3 loop: CASSLDQGANGELFF. The V gene is TRBV5-1, the J gene TRBJ2-2; no DNA is available, so the TRBD1 call from TCRdb remains unchecked. This CDR3 is built from 15 residues. From germline, CDR1 is SGHRS and CDR2 YFSETQ.

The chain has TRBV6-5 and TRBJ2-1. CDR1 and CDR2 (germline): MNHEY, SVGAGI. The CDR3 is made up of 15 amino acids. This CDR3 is CASSYGGFANNEQFF.

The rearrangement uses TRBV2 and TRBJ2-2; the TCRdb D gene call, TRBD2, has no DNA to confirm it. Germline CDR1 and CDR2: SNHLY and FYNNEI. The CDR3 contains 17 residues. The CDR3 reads CASSVVKSGVNTGELFF.

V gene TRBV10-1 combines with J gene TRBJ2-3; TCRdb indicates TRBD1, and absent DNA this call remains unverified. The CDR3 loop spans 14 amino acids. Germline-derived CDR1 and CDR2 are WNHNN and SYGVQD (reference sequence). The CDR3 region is CASSRGSSADTQYF.

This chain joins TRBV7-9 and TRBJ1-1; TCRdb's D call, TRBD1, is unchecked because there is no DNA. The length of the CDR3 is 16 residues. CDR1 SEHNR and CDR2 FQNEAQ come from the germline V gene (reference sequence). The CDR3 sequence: CASSLGENREDTEAFF.

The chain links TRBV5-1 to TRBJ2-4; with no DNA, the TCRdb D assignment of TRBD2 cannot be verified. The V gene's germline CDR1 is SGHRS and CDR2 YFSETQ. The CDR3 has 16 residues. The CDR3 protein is CASSPYPREGENIQYF.

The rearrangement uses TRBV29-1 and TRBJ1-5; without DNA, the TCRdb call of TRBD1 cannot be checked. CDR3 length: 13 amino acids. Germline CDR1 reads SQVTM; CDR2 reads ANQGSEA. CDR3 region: CSVGTGMYQPQHF. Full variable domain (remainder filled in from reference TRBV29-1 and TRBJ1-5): SAVISQKPSRDICQRGTSLTIQCQVDSQVTMMFWYRQQPGQSLTLIATANQGSEATYESGFVIDKFPISRPNLTFSTLTVSNMSPEDSSIYLCSVGTGMYQPQHFGDGTRLSIL.

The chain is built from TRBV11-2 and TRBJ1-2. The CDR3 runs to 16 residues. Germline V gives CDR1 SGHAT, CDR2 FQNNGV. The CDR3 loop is CASSPRGGFGDYGYTF.

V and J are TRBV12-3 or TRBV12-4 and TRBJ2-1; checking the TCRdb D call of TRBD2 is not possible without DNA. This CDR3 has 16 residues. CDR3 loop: CASTYSPLGGSNEQFF.

This CDR3 reads CASSSGLAGSNLETQYF. The chain uses TRBV5-1 and TRBJ2-5; the TCRdb D gene call, TRBD2, has no DNA to confirm it. The CDR3 has 17 amino acids. From germline, CDR1 is SGHRS and CDR2 YFSETQ.

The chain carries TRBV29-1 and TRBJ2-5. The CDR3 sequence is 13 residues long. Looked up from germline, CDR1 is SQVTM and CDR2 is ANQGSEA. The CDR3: CSVVLRLFETQYF.

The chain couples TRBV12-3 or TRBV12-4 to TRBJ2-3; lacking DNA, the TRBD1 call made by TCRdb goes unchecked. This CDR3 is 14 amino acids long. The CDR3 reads CASAPGLGPDTQYF.

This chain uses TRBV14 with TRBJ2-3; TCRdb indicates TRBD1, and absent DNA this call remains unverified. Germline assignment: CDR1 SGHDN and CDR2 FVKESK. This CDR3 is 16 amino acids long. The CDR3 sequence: CASSQGTGISTDTQYF.